Following are 4 T cell receptor beta chains from one sample sequenced in a study of blood T cell repertoires in COVID-19. Method: immunoSEQ multiplex PCR; TCRdb's copy keeps in-frame clones and lacks some. The sample yields some 100,000 clones, roughly 79% seen once. Sequences were obtained from peripheral blood. The receptors originated from a woman in her 70s with acute or convalescent COVID-19.

This chain joins TRBV3-1 (or the pseudogene TRBV3-2) and TRBJ2-1; D remains unclear. Germline assignment: CDR1 LGHDT and CDR2 YNNKEL (reference sequence). The V gene lost 0 bases and the J gene lost 8 bases, with 8 bases spanning the gap. The CDR3 contains 13 residues. The CDR3 here is CASSQDVRDEQFF. Here the CDR3 DNA reads TGTGCCAGCAGCCAAGACGTGCGCGATGAGCAGTTCTTC.

This sequence joins TRBV28 and TRBJ1-1; possible D gene TRBD1, 5 bases. V lost 3 bases and J 0 bases, leaving 11 bases between the germline ends. The germline gives CDR1 MDHEN, CDR2 SYDVKM. This CDR3 has 15 amino acids. CDR3 DNA sequence: TGTGCCAGCAGTTTCCTAAGGGGCATGAACACTGAAGCTTTCTTT. This gives the protein CASSFLRGMNTEAFF. Full variable domain (missing parts from reference TRBV28 and TRBJ1-1): DVKVTQSSRYLVKRTGEKVFLECVQDMDHENMFWYRQDPGLGLRLIYFSYDVKMKEKGDIPEGYSVSREKKERFSLILESASTNQTSMYLCASSFLRGMNTEAFFGQGTRLTVV.

This clone was seen just once. J is TRBJ1-1 and V is TRBV6-5; weak D call: TRBD1 (6 bases). V lost 6 bases to trimming and J lost 0 bases, with 11 bases between them. The germline CDR1 and CDR2 sequences are MNHEY and SVGAGI. This CDR3 region has 14 residues. The CDR3, as DNA: TGTGCCAGCAGAACCGGGACATTGAACACTGAAGCTTTCTTT. This codes for CASRTGTLNTEAFF.

J is TRBJ1-1 and V is TRBV12-3 or TRBV12-4, with D tentatively TRBD1 (5 bases). V was pared by 3 bases and J by 4 bases, with 9 bases between. CDR3 length equals 13 residues. CDR3 nucleotides: TGTGCCAGCAGTTTCGACAGCTTCACTGAAGCTTTCTTT. Translated: CASSFDSFTEAFF.